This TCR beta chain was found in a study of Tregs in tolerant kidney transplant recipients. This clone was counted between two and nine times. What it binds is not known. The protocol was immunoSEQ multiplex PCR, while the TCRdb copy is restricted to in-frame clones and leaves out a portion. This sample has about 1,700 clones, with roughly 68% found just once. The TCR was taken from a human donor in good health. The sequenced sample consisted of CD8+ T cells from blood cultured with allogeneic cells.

The CDR3 DNA follows: TGCGCCAGCAGCCAAGATATGGGGCCGGTTGATCATCCGGGCTACACCTTC. Residues: CASSQDMGPVDHPGYTF. The V gene is TRBV4-1, the J gene TRBJ1-2; TRBD1 might be the D (5 bases). This CDR3 comprises 17 residues. Germline CDR1 is MGHRA and CDR2 is YSYEKL. The V end lost 0 bases, the J end lost 8 bases, and 22 bases lay between the germline ends.